This TCR beta chain was identified in a study of shared clonotypes between healthy human individuals. Study-level points and caveats: The low donor count limited represented genetic and exposure-history diversity.

Using immunoSEQ multiplex PCR, the repertoire was profiled, and TCRdb retains in-frame clones only, with some absent. Of roughly 700,000 clones listed, about 74% are singletons. Caucasian adults living in Nashville, Tennessee, provided all samples. Per the germline V gene, CDR1 is LNHNV and CDR2 is YYDKDF (reference sequence). V was clipped by 1 base and J by 5 bases, with 12 bases between them. The CDR3 is 15 amino acids. In the case of this clone: Its specificity is unknown.

The TCR comes from a woman in her twenties or thirties in good health. Sequencing was done on a sample of memory CD4+ T cells sorted from blood. The subset was: CD45RA-negative fraction. The rearrangement joins TRBV15 to TRBJ1-5; D ambiguous. CDR3 DNA sequence: TGTGCCACCAGCAGAGTTCGGTTCCGGGATCAGCCCCAGCATTTT. As protein: CATSRVRFRDQPQHF.